Listed here are 21 T cell receptor beta chains from one sample, sequenced in a study of blood T cell repertoires in COVID-19. TCRdb's copy holds only in-frame clones and misses some; the assay was immunoSEQ multiplex PCR. The sample yields about 370,000 clones, around 87% seen once. Source material: peripheral blood. These receptors were obtained from a woman in her thirties with COVID-19, enrolled during active disease.

V and J are TRBV27 and TRBJ2-7; D may be TRBD2 (6 bases). V gave up 2 bases and J gave up 0 bases, with 8 bases separating them. There are 14 residues in the CDR3. CDR1 and CDR2 from the germline V gene are MNHEY and SMNVEV (reference sequence). CDR3 in DNA: TGTGCCAGCAGTTTACTAGCGAGCTCCTACGAGCAGTACTTC. This codes for CASSLLASSYEQYF.

This rearrangement joins TRBV7-3 to TRBJ2-3; 10 bases align to TRBD2. Trimming at V came to 1 base and at J to 5 bases, leaving 12 bases not matched to a gene. The CDR3 runs 18 residues. CDR1 SGHTA and CDR2 FQGTGA come from the germline V gene. CDR3 DNA: TGTGCCAGCAGCTTAAGGAGGGTGAGCGGGAGGGCCGGAGATACGCAGTATTTT. This sequence encodes CASSLRRVSGRAGDTQYF.

Written as DNA, the CDR3 is TGTGCCAGCAGCGTAGGACTAGCGGGAGGCCCCAATGAGCAGTTCTTC. It specifies CASSVGLAGGPNEQFF. This chain links TRBV9 with TRBJ2-1; 13 positions match TRBD2. Germline CDR1 and CDR2: SGDLS and YYNGEE. J lost 6 bases, V lost 0 bases, and 3 bases had no gene match. The CDR3 is 16 amino acids.

There are a few counts of this clone. The chain combines TRBV25-1 with TRBJ2-1, with TRBD2 matching 9 bases. J was trimmed by 7 bases and V by 4 bases; bases with no gene match: 14. Germline V lookup: CDR1 MGHDK, CDR2 SYGVNS. The CDR3 runs 17 residues. The CDR3: CASSALRREGRSNEQFF. The CDR3 DNA follows: TGTGCCAGCAGTGCCCTGCGGCGGGAGGGCCGTAGTAATGAGCAGTTCTTC.

This clone is a singleton in its sample. The gene calls are TRBV3-1 (or the pseudogene TRBV3-2) and TRBJ2-7; D may be TRBD1 (6 bases). V shed 1 base and J shed 4 bases, with 20 bases lying between them. Germline CDR1 reads LGHDT; CDR2 reads YNNKEL (reference sequence). CDR3 length: 17 amino acids. Written as DNA, the CDR3 is TGTGCCAGCAGCCAAGCAAAGTTACAGGGTGATATTTACGAGCAGTACTTC. It specifies CASSQAKLQGDIYEQYF.

The chain has TRBV6-6 and TRBJ1-2, with D maybe TRBD1 (5 bases). This CDR3 comprises 14 residues. Trimming removed 1 base at V and 6 bases at J, with 12 bases between. CDR1 and CDR2 (germline): MNHNY, SVGAGI (reference sequence). CDR3 sequence reads: CASSYWKGPDGYTF. In DNA, the CDR3 is TGTGCCAGCAGTTACTGGAAGGGGCCGGATGGCTACACCTTC.

This chain connects TRBV18 to TRBJ2-7, with a tentative D call TRBD1 (6 bases). Germline V CDR1 and CDR2: KGHSH, LQKENI. Trimming took 2 bases from V and 0 from J, leaving 11 bases between them. CDR3 length equals 15 residues. DNA for the CDR3: TGTGCCAGCTCACCAGGCGACAGGACCTCCTACGAGCAGTACTTC. Protein product: CASSPGDRTSYEQYF.

The J gene is TRBJ2-7, the V gene TRBV7-8; 7 nucleotides align to TRBD1. Per germline, CDR1 SGHVS and CDR2 FQNEAQ. The CDR3 extends over 13 amino acids. Trimming at V came to 3 bases and at J to 7 bases, leaving 6 bases not matched to a gene. CDR3 in DNA: TGTGCCAGCAGCTTCACAGGGGTTGCGGAGCAGTACTTC. This translates into CASSFTGVAEQYF.

The rearrangement joins TRBV10-1 to TRBJ2-3; the D gene is possibly TRBD1 (5 bases). There are 14 residues in the CDR3. CDR1 is WNHNN, CDR2 SYGVQD, per germline (reference sequence). The V end was cut by 2 bases, the J end by 3 bases, with 9 bases between. The CDR3: CASSEGAWTDTQYF. CDR3 DNA sequence: TGCGCCAGCAGTGAGGGGGCTTGGACAGATACGCAGTATTTT.

The chain recombines TRBV5-1 with TRBJ2-3, with D hard to call. Per the germline V gene, CDR1 is SGHRS and CDR2 is YFSETQ. The CDR3 sequence is 13 residues long. Deletions cut 1 base from V and 0 bases from J, with 3 bases between. The CDR3 is CASSLTSTDTQYF. In DNA, the CDR3 is TGCGCCAGCAGCTTGACTAGCACAGATACGCAGTATTTT. The whole variable domain, filled in from reference TRBV5-1 and TRBJ2-3, reads KAGVTQTPRYLIKTRGQQVTLSCSPISGHRSVSWYQQTPGQGLQFLFEYFSETQRNKGNFPGRFSGRQFSNSRSEMNVSTLELGDSALYLCASSLTSTDTQYFGPGTRLTVL.

The chain employs TRBV4-3 and TRBJ2-1; possible D gene TRBD1, 6 bases. The germline gives CDR1 LGHNA, CDR2 YSLEER. This CDR3 comprises 13 residues. Between the trimmed V and J ends, which lost 1 base and 9 bases, there was a span of 10 bases. The CDR3 DNA reads TGCGCCAGCAGCCAAGCTCAGGGGAGTGAGCAGTTCTTC. This gives the protein CASSQAQGSEQFF.

The chain couples TRBV4-3 to TRBJ2-1, with a tentative D call TRBD2 (5 bases). The CDR3 covers 19 residues. CDR1 is LGHNA and CDR2 is YSLEER in the germline V gene. Trimming shortened V by 0 bases and J by 6 bases, and 24 bases separated the two germline ends. Here the CDR3 reads CASSQDLDGLFTNANEQFF. CDR3 bases: TGCGCCAGCAGCCAAGATCTGGACGGACTCTTCACAAATGCCAATGAGCAGTTCTTC.

A word on this clone: The junction departs from germline at one end; a sequencing error may be responsible. The chain has TRBV3-1 (or the pseudogene TRBV3-2) and TRBJ2-2; D is undetermined. CDR3 length: 15 amino acids. The V gene's germline CDR1 is LGHDT and CDR2 YNNKEL (reference sequence). CDR3 amino acids: CASSQVVQNAGELFF. As DNA, the CDR3 is TGTGCCAGCAGCCAAGTGGTGCAGAACGCCGGGGAGCTGTTTTTT.

This chain uses TRBV9 with TRBJ1-3; TRBD1 might be the D (5 bases). V was shortened by 3 bases and J by 4 bases, with 14 bases between the two germline ends. The CDR3 has 15 amino acids. CDR1 and CDR2 (germline): SGDLS, YYNGEE. The CDR3 sequence: CASSDRGDGGNTIYF. In nucleotides, the CDR3 is TGTGCCAGCAGCGACCGGGGGGATGGAGGAAACACCATATATTTT.

The chain joins TRBV9 to TRBJ2-7; 9 bases fit TRBD1. V dropped 3 bases and J dropped 3; count of bases not matched to a gene: 4. The CDR3 totals 14 residues. The germline CDR1 and CDR2 sequences are SGDLS and YYNGEE. CDR3: CASSADRGSYEQYF. For the CDR3, the DNA is TGTGCCAGCAGCGCGGACAGGGGAAGCTACGAGCAGTACTTC.

The chain links TRBV5-1 to TRBJ1-6; 7 nucleotides agree with TRBD1. The J segment lost 5 bases and the V segment lost 2 bases, leaving 4 bases of the junction unmatched. CDR1 and CDR2 from the germline V gene are SGHRS and YFSETQ. The CDR3 is made up of 15 amino acids. The CDR3 is CASSFSGTDNSPLHF. In DNA form, the CDR3 reads TGCGCCAGCAGCTTTTCCGGGACAGATAATTCACCCCTCCACTTT.

The chain recombines TRBV6-5 with TRBJ2-2; TRBD1 aligns across 9 bases. V shed 8 bases and J 0 bases; nucleotides not matched to a gene: 4. The germline V gene encodes CDR1 MNHEY and CDR2 SVGAGI. This CDR3 has 15 residues. The CDR3 DNA reads TGTGCCAGCCGGACAGGGGACGCGAACACCGGGGAGCTGTTTTTT. Translating gives CASRTGDANTGELFF.

This rearrangement joins TRBV27 to TRBJ1-1, with D possibly being TRBD1 (6 bases). Germline V gene lookup returns CDR1 MNHEY and CDR2 SMNVEV (reference sequence). The germline V and J ends were trimmed by 6 bases and 1 base, with 15 bases remaining between them. This CDR3 contains 15 residues. CDR3 sequence: CASRQHRVGNTEAFF. The CDR3, as DNA: TGTGCCAGCAGGCAGCACAGGGTAGGGAACACTGAAGCTTTCTTT.

The rearrangement joins TRBV10-3 to TRBJ1-5; no clear D gene. The CDR3 is 13 amino acids. Trimming cost V 4 bases and J 1 base, with 5 bases left between them. Germline-derived CDR1 and CDR2 are ENHRY and SYGVKD. The CDR3 spells CAISVESNQPQHF. CDR3 bases: TGTGCCATCAGTGTGGAGAGCAATCAGCCCCAGCATTTT.

The chain has TRBV7-6 and TRBJ2-2, with 11 bases lining up with TRBD2. CDR1 is SGHVS and CDR2 is FNYEAQ in the germline V gene. The trim removed 4 bases at V and 1 base at J, leaving 5 bases unmatched. The length of the CDR3 is 17 residues. CDR3 nucleotide sequence: TGTGCCAGCAGCTGGGGACTAGCGGTACTGAACACCGGGGAGCTGTTTTTT. Encoded protein: CASSWGLAVLNTGELFF.

The chain recombines TRBV13 with TRBJ2-1; 7 nucleotides match TRBD2. J gave up 7 bases and V 0 bases, and 3 bases lay outside the gene matches. Germline V CDR1 and CDR2: PRHDT, FYEKMQ (reference sequence). There are 14 residues in the CDR3. Written as DNA, the CDR3 is TGTGCCAGCAGCTTAGGCGGGAGGATTAATGAGCAGTTCTTC. This sequence encodes CASSLGGRINEQFF.